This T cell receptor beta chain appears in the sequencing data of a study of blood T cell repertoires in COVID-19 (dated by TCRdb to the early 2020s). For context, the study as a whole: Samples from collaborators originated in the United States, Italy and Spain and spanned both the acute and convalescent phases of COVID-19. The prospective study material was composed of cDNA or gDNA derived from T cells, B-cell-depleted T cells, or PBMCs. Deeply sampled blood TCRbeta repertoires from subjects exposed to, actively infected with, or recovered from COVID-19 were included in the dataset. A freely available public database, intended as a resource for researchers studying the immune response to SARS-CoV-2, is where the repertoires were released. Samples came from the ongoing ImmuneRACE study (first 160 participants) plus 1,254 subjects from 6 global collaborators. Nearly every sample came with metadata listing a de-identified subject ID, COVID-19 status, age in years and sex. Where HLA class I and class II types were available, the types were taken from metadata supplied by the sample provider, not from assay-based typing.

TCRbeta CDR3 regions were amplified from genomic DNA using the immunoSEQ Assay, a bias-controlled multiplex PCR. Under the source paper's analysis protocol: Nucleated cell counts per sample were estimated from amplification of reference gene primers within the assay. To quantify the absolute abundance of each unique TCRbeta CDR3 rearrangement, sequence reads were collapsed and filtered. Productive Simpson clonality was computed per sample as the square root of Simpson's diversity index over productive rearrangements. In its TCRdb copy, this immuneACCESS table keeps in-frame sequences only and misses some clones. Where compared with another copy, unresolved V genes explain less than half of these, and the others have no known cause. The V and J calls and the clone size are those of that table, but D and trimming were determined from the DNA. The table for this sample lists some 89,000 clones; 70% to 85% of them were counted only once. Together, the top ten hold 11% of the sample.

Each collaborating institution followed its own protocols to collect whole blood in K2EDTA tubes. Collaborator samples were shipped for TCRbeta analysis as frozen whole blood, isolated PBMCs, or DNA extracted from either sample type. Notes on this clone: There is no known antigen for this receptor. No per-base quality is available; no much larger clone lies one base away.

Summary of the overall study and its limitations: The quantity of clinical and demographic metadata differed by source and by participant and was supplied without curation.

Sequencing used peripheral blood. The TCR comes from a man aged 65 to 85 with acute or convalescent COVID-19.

The nucleotides read TGTGCCATCAGCGAACAGGGGGTGGAGACCCAGTACTTC. It encodes CAISEQGVETQYF. The V gene is TRBV10-3 and the J gene is TRBJ2-5, with 8 bases aligning to TRBD1. Relative to germline, V is missing 6 bases and J is missing 5 bases, with 5 bases of the junction outside any gene match. Taken from the germline V gene, the CDR1 and CDR2 loops are ENHRY and SYGVKD. From the cysteine through the phenylalanine, the CDR3 covers 13 amino acids. Just CDR3 DNA is preserved here, 39 bases in frame from base 1.